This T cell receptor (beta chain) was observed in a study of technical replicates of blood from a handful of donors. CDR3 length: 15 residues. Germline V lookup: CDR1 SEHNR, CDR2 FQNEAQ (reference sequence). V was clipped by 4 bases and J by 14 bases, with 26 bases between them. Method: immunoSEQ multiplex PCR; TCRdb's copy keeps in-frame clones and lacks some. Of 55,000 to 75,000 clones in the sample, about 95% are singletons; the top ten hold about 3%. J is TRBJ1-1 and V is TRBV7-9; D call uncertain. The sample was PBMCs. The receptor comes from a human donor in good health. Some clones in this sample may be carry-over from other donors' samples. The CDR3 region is CASSYAGSEGGEGFF. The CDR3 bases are TGTGCCAGCAGCTACGCCGGCTCAGAAGGAGGAGAAGGGTTCTTT.